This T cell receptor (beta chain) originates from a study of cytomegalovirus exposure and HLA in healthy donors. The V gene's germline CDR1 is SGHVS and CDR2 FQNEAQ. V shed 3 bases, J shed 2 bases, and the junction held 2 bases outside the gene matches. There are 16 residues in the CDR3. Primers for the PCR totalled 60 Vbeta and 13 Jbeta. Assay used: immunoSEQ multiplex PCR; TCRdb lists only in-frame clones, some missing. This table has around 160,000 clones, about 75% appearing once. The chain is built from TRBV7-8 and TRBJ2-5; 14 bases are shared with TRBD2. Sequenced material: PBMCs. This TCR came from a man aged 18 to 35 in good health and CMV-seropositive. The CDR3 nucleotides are TGTGCCAGCAGCTTGGGGACTAGCGGGAGTCAAGAGACCCAGTACTTC. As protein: CASSLGTSGSQETQYF.